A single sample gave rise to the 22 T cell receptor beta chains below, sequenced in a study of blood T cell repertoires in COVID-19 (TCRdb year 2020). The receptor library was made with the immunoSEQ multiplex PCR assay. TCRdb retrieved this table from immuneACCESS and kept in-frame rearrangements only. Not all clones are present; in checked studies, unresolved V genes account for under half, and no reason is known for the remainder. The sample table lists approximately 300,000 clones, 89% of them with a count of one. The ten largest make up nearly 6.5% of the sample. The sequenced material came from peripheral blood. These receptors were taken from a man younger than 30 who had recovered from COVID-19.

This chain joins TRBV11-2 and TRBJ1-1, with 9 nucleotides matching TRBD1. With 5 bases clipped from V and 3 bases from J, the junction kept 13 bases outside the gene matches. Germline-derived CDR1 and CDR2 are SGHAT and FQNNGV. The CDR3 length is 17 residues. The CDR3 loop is CASSTGTGSVGDTEAFF. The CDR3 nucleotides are TGTGCCAGCAGCACAGGGACAGGGTCGGTTGGGGACACTGAAGCTTTCTTT.

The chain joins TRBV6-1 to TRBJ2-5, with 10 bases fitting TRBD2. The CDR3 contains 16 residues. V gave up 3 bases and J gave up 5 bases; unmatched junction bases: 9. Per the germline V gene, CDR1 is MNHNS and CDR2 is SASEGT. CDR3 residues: CASSETSGLGGETQYF. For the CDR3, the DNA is TGTGCCAGCAGTGAGACTAGCGGGCTTGGGGGGGAGACCCAGTACTTC.

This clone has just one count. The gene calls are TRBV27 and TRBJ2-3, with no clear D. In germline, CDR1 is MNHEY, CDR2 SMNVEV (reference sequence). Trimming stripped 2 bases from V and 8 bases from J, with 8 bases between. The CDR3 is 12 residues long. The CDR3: CASSLQPGTQYF. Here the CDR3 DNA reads TGTGCCAGCAGTTTACAGCCAGGTACGCAGTATTTT.

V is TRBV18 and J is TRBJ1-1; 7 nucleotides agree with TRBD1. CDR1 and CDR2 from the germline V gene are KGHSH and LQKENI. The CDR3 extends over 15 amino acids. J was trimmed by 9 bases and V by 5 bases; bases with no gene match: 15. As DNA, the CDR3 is TGTGCCAGCTCATCATTTTCGACAGGGCCCCCGAAAGCTTTCTTT. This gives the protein CASSSFSTGPPKAFF.

The CDR3, as DNA: TGTGCCAGCAGTTTATTCGGGTCAAACCCCGGGACAGGGTATGATGGGGCCAACGTCCTGACTTTC. Encoded protein: CASSLFGSNPGTGYDGANVLTF. J is TRBJ2-6 and V is TRBV27, with 9 bases identical to TRBD1. Germline V gives CDR1 MNHEY, CDR2 SMNVEV (reference sequence). V lost 1 base to trimming and J lost 3 bases; unmatched junction nucleotides: 19. This CDR3 spans 22 amino acids.

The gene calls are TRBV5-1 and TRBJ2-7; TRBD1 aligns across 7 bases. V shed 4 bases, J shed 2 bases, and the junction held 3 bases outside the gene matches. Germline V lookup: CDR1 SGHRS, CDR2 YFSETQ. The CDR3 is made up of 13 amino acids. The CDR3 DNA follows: TGCGCCAGCAGCCCGGGACAGACCTACGAGCAGTACTTC. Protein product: CASSPGQTYEQYF.

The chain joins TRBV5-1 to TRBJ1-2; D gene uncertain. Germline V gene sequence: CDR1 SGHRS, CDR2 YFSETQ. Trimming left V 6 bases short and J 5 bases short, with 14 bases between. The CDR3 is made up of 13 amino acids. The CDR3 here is CASMEDIRYGYTF. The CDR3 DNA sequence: TGCGCCAGCATGGAAGACATCAGATATGGCTACACCTTC.

The CDR3 DNA is TGTGCCAGCAGCTTAGAACCGGGAGTGAACACTGAAGCTTTCTTT. Residues: CASSLEPGVNTEAFF. J is TRBJ1-1 and V is TRBV7-9; unclear D gene. V was cut by 1 base and J by 0 bases, with 9 bases left in between. Germline-derived CDR1 and CDR2 are SEHNR and FQNEAQ (reference sequence). The CDR3 runs to 15 residues.

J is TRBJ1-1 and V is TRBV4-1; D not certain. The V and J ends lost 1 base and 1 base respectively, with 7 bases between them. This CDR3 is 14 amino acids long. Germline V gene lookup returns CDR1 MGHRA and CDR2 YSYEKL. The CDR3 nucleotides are TGCGCCAGCAGCCAAGCGCGGCCGAACACTGAAGCTTTCTTT. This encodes CASSQARPNTEAFF.

The CDR3 is CASSLRLAGGEEQFF. The CDR3 bases are TGTGCCAGCAGCCTCCGGCTAGCGGGGGGGGAGGAGCAGTTCTTC. The chain combines TRBV7-3 with TRBJ2-1; TRBD2 aligns across 12 bases. CDR3 length: 15 residues. Germline V gene data show CDR1 as SGHTA and CDR2 as FQGTGA. V gave up 5 bases and J gave up 10 bases; unmatched junction bases: 9.

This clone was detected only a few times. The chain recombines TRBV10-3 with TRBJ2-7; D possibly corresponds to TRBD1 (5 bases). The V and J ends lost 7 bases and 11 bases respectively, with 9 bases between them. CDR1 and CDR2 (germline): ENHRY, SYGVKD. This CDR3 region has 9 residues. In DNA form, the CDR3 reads TGTGCCATCAAACAAGGGGAGTACTTC. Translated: CAIKQGEYF.

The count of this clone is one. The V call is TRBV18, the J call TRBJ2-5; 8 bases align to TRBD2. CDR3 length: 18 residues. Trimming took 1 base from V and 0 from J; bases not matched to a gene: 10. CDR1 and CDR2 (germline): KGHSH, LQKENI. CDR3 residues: CASSPRVAGTSHQETQYF. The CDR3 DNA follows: TGTGCCAGCTCACCACGCGTAGCGGGGACCTCGCACCAAGAGACCCAGTACTTC.

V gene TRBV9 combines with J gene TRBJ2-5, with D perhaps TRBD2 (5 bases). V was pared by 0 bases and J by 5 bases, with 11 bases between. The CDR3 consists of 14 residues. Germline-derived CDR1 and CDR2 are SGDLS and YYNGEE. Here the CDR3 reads CASSVEAGYETQYF. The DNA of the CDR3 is TGTGCCAGCAGCGTAGAGGCGGGCTACGAGACCCAGTACTTC.

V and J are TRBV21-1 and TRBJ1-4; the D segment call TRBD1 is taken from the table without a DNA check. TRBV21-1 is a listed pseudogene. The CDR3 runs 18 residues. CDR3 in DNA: TGTGCCAGCAGCAACCAGTTCAGGGCTCCAGCAACTAATGAAAAACTGTTTTTT. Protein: CASSNQFRAPATNEKLFF.

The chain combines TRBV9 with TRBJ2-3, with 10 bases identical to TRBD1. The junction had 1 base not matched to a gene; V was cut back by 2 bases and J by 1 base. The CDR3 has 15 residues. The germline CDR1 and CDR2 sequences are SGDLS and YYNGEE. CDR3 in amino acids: CASSVGTGGTDTQYF. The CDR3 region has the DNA TGTGCCAGCAGCGTCGGGACAGGGGGCACAGATACGCAGTATTTT.

The CDR3 DNA is TGCGCCAGCAGCTTAACAGGGGGCGCGGGAGAGACCCAGTACTTC. It specifies CASSLTGGAGETQYF. The J gene is TRBJ2-5, the V gene TRBV5-1, with 9 bases matching TRBD1. Trimming took 2 bases from V and 4 from J; bases not matched to a gene: 6. This CDR3 is 15 amino acids long. Germline lookup yields CDR1 SGHRS and CDR2 YFSETQ.

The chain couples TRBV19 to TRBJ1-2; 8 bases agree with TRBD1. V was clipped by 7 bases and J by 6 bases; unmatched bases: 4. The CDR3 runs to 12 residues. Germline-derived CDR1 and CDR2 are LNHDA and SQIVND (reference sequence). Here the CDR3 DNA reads TGTGCCAGTAAACAGGGGGGGAATGGCTACACCTTC. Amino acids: CASKQGGNGYTF.

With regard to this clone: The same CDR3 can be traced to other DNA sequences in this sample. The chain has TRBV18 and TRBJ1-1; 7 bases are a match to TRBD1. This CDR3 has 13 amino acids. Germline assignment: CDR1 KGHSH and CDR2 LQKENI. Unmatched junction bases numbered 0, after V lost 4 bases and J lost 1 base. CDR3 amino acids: CASSRDRNTEAFF. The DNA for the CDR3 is TGTGCCAGCTCACGGGACAGGAACACTGAAGCTTTCTTT.

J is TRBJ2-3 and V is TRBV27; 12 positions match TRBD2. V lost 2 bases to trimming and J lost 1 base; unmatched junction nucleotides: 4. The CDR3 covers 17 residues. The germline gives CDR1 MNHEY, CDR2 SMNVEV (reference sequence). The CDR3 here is CASSLIGLAGRTDTQYF. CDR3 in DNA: TGTGCCAGCAGTTTAATAGGACTAGCGGGGCGCACAGATACGCAGTATTTT.

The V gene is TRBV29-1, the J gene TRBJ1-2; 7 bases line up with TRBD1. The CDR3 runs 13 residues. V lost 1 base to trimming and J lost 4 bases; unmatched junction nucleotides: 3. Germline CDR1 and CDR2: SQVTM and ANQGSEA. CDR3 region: CSVEGTGAYGYTF. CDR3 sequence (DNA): TGCAGCGTTGAAGGGACAGGTGCCTATGGCTACACCTTC.

Written as DNA, the CDR3 is TGTGCCAGCAGCCCGAGGGATGGCTATAATTCACCCCTCCACTTT. Amino acids: CASSPRDGYNSPLHF. J is TRBJ1-6 and V is TRBV3-1 (or the pseudogene TRBV3-2); D gene uncertain. CDR3 length: 15 amino acids. V dropped 4 bases and J dropped 3 bases, with 10 bases sitting between them. Germline CDR1 is LGHDT and CDR2 is YNNKEL (reference sequence).

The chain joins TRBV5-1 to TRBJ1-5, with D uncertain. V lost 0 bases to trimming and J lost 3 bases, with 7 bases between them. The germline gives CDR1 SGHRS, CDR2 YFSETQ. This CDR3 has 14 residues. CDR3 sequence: CASSLDSLNQPQHF. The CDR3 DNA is TGCGCCAGCAGCTTGGACAGCCTCAATCAGCCCCAGCATTTT.